This T cell receptor beta chain derives from a study of T cell repertoires in cytomegalovirus infection. About the study: Both a matching HLA type and CMV infection were indicated by public TCR beta signatures.

In TCRdb, the reads were re-called with MiXCR into one record per CDR3 protein. The profile shows 230,000 or so distinct CDR3 sequences, over 15% of them singletons. V lost 0 bases, J lost 4 bases, and 15 bases lay in between. This CDR3 has 15 residues. From germline, CDR1 is DFQATT and CDR2 SNEGSKA (reference sequence). This clonotype has only a few counts. The clonotype comes from a human donor in good health (CMV status not recorded). Some clones in this sample may be carry-over from other donors' samples. Sequences were obtained from CD8+ T cells from PBMCs. The chain links TRBV20-1 to TRBJ1-2; possibly TRBD1 for D (5 bases). The CDR3 region is CSARDYETEVYGYTF. As DNA, the CDR3 is TGCAGTGCTAGAGATTACGAGACAGAAGTCTATGGCTACACCTTC.